These T cell receptor beta chains were read from a single sample in a study of blood T cell repertoires in COVID-19. Assay: immunoSEQ multiplex PCR; the TCRdb copy retains only in-frame clones and omits some. Seen here are about 150,000 clones, roughly 87% observed once, and the top ten hold around 4%. Sequenced input: peripheral blood. All receptors derive from a woman aged 60-70 years with active or convalescent COVID-19. Both conserved end residues are part of each CDR3. D genes are given only for firm matches. Some rows mark clone size as missing; the rest say once, few, many or name a class of expanded clone.

J: TRBJ2-3
size: once
V: TRBV9
D: NA
DNA: TGTGCCAGCAGCGCGGGACACCTCCTCAGCACAGATACGCAGTATTTT
CDR3: CASSAGHLLSTDTQYF

J: TRBJ2-7
size: NA
V: TRBV18
D: NA
DNA: TGTGCCAGCTCACCACCGGGAGGGGGCTACGAGCAGTACTTC
CDR3: CASSPPGGGYEQYF

J: TRBJ2-7
size: NA
V: TRBV19
D: NA
DNA: TGTGCCAGCCGTATGGACAGAACCTCCTACGAGCAGTACTTC
CDR3: CASRMDRTSYEQYF

J: TRBJ2-7
size: NA
V: TRBV16
D: NA
DNA: TGTGCCAGCAGCCAAACACAAAGGGGGGGGTACCCCACCTACGAGCAGTACTTC
CDR3: CASSQTQRGGYPTYEQYF

J: TRBJ2-7
size: NA
V: TRBV10-3
D: TRBD2
DNA: TGTGCCACCAAAAGGGGTAGCGGGGGGGAGGACGAGCAGTACTTC
CDR3: CATKRGSGGEDEQYF

J: TRBJ1-1
size: NA
V: TRBV6-2/TRBV6-3
D: NA
DNA: TGTGCCAGCAGTTACTCGAGGCTTGGTTCTTCGCGGAACACTGAAGCTTTCTTT
CDR3: CASSYSRLGSSRNTEAFF

J: TRBJ2-1
size: NA
V: TRBV10-3
D: NA
DNA: TGTGCCATCAGTGGGAAATTGACAGACAATGAGCAGTTCTTC
CDR3: CAISGKLTDNEQFF

J: TRBJ1-2
size: once
V: TRBV23-1
D: NA
DNA: TGCGCCAGCAGTGCCCCGGGAACAGGGCGACGCTATGGCTACACCTTC
CDR3: CASSAPGTGRRYGYTF

J: TRBJ2-3
size: NA
V: TRBV10-3
D: TRBD2
DNA: TGTGCCACCTCTGGAGGCGGGGGGCTCACAGATACGCAGTATTTT
CDR3: CATSGGGGLTDTQYF

J: TRBJ2-2
size: NA
V: TRBV5-1
D: NA
DNA: TGCGCCAGCAGCTTCCAGGGGAGCACCGGGGAGCTGTTTTTT
CDR3: CASSFQGSTGELFF

J: TRBJ1-1
size: NA
V: TRBV11-2
D: NA
DNA: TGTGCCAGCAGCTCCGGTAGGGGCGCCGCTGAAGCTTTCTTT
CDR3: CASSSGRGAAEAFF

J: TRBJ2-2
size: NA
V: TRBV5-5
D: NA
DNA: TGTGCCAGCAGCTCGGGGGTCAACACCGGGGAGCTGTTTTTT
CDR3: CASSSGVNTGELFF

J: TRBJ1-3
size: NA
V: TRBV4-1
D: TRBD1
DNA: TGCGCCAGCAGCGTCGACAGGGGGGGAAACACCATATATTTT
CDR3: CASSVDRGGNTIYF

J: TRBJ1-4
size: NA
V: TRBV7-2
D: NA
DNA: TGTGCCAGCAGCTTATCGGGATCTAATGAAAAACTGTTTTTT
CDR3: CASSLSGSNEKLFF

J: TRBJ2-3
size: NA
V: TRBV7-2
D: NA
DNA: TGTGCCAGCAGCTTATTAGGGGTAGATACGCAGTATTTT
CDR3: CASSLLGVDTQYF

J: TRBJ2-1
size: NA
V: TRBV19
D: TRBD2
DNA: TGTGCCAGTTCGGTAGCGGGGGCAAACCTCTACAATGAGCAGTTCTTC
CDR3: CASSVAGANLYNEQFF

J: TRBJ2-7
size: NA
V: TRBV11-2
D: TRBD1
DNA: TGTGCCAGCAGCTTGGTGGGGACAGGACCTTACGAGCAGTACTTC
CDR3: CASSLVGTGPYEQYF

J: TRBJ2-7
size: NA
V: TRBV11-2
D: NA
DNA: TGTGCCAGCAGCCCCCGCGCCGGGACACCGTCCTACGAGCAGTACTTC
CDR3: CASSPRAGTPSYEQYF

J: TRBJ2-7
size: NA
V: TRBV11-2
D: NA
DNA: TGTGCCAGCAGCTCCTACAGTGCCCTCGACGAGCAGTACTTC
CDR3: CASSSYSALDEQYF

J: TRBJ1-4
size: NA
V: TRBV3-1/TRBV3-2
D: NA
DNA: TGTGCCAGCAGCCAAGAGGGTTGGAGTGAAAAACTGTTTTTT
CDR3: CASSQEGWSEKLFF

J: TRBJ1-2
size: NA
V: TRBV23-1
D: NA
DNA: TGCGCCAGCAGTCAATCGCCGGACACTAACTATGGCTACACCTTC
CDR3: CASSQSPDTNYGYTF

J: TRBJ2-6
size: NA
V: TRBV7-2
D: NA
DNA: TGTGCCAGCACCCCCTCCGGGGGAACTGGGGCCAACGTCCTGACTTTC
CDR3: CASTPSGGTGANVLTF

J: TRBJ1-4
size: NA
V: TRBV7-2
D: TRBD1
DNA: TGTGCCAGCAGCCACAAACAGGGGGCTGGTGAAAAACTGTTTTTT
CDR3: CASSHKQGAGEKLFF

J: TRBJ2-1
size: NA
V: TRBV19
D: NA
DNA: TGTGCCAGTAGTATTTCGACTATCGATTACTACAATGAGCAGTTCTTC
CDR3: CASSISTIDYYNEQFF

J: TRBJ1-5
size: NA
V: TRBV7-9
D: NA
DNA: TGTGCCAGCAGCTTAGGTCAGGGTGTCGTAGGCAATCAGCCCCAGCATTTT
CDR3: CASSLGQGVVGNQPQHF

J: TRBJ2-4
size: NA
V: TRBV5-6
D: TRBD2
DNA: TGTGCCAGCAGCTTGGGACTAGCGAACATTCAGTACTTC
CDR3: CASSLGLANIQYF

J: TRBJ2-3
size: once
V: TRBV18
D: NA
DNA: TGTGCCAGCTCACCAGACTTCCAAGGGGGAAGAGATACGCAGTATTTT
CDR3: CASSPDFQGGRDTQYF

J: TRBJ1-2
size: few
V: TRBV7-9
D: TRBD1
DNA: TGTGCCAGCAGCCACCGGGACAGGGTTTTCGATGGCTACACCTTC
CDR3: CASSHRDRVFDGYTF

J: TRBJ1-2
size: few
V: TRBV4-3
D: NA
DNA: TGCGCCAGCAGCCAAGATGTTGGGCAGGGGAACTATGGCTACACCTTC
CDR3: CASSQDVGQGNYGYTF

J: TRBJ1-1
size: NA
V: TRBV30
D: NA
DNA: TGTGCCTGGTCGGACAGAGACACTGAAGCTTTCTTT
CDR3: CAWSDRDTEAFF

J: TRBJ1-2
size: NA
V: TRBV19
D: TRBD1
DNA: TGTGCCAGTAGTATAGTTGGGACAGGGATTGGCGGCTACACCTTC
CDR3: CASSIVGTGIGGYTF

J: TRBJ1-2
size: NA
V: TRBV20-1
D: NA
DNA: TGCAGTGCCAGTTTGCAGGGGCAGGGGTATGGCTACACCTTC
CDR3: CSASLQGQGYGYTF

J: TRBJ2-3
size: once
V: TRBV9
D: NA
DNA: TGTGCCAGCAGCCCCCAGGTCAGGGAATCCACAGATACGCAGTATTTT
CDR3: CASSPQVRESTDTQYF

J: TRBJ1-1
size: once
V: TRBV5-4
D: TRBD1
DNA: TGTGCCAGCAGCGCCCGACAGGGGGCGGCGAACACTGAAGCTTTCTTT
CDR3: CASSARQGAANTEAFF

J: TRBJ1-2
size: NA
V: TRBV19
D: TRBD1
DNA: TGTGCCAGCCTCGGGACAGGGGAGATCGGCTACACCTTC
CDR3: CASLGTGEIGYTF

J: TRBJ2-1
size: NA
V: TRBV11-2
D: NA
DNA: TGTGCCAGCACCAATTCCCCAGCGGCGACCTACAATGAGCAGTTCTTC
CDR3: CASTNSPAATYNEQFF

J: TRBJ1-5
size: NA
V: TRBV10-3
D: TRBD1
DNA: TGTGCCATCAGTGAGTCAGGGGGCGGCAATCAGCCCCAGCATTTT
CDR3: CAISESGGGNQPQHF

J: TRBJ2-7
size: NA
V: TRBV3-1/TRBV3-2
D: TRBD1
DNA: TGTGCCAGCAGTCTGACAGGGGCCGGTGGCGAGCAGTACTTC
CDR3: CASSLTGAGGEQYF

J: TRBJ2-7
size: NA
V: TRBV18
D: TRBD1
DNA: TGTGCCAGCTCACTCAGGGGGTCGTACGAGCAGTACTTC
CDR3: CASSLRGSYEQYF

J: TRBJ2-5
size: NA
V: TRBV18
D: TRBD1
DNA: TGTGCCAGCTCCCAAGGGACAGGAGATCAAGAGACCCAGTACTTC
CDR3: CASSQGTGDQETQYF

J: TRBJ1-2
size: few
V: TRBV25-1
D: NA
DNA: TGTGCCAGCTCCACGATGGGCAGGGCTGGAGGCTACACCTTC
CDR3: CASSTMGRAGGYTF

J: TRBJ1-4
size: NA
V: TRBV19
D: NA
DNA: TGTGCCAGCTGTCAATTGGGGGCAGCTAATGAAAAACTGTTTTTT
CDR3: CASCQLGAANEKLFF

J: TRBJ2-1
size: NA
V: TRBV6-2/TRBV6-3
D: NA
DNA: TGTGCCAGCAGTCCCCTCCGGACAGAGCAGTTCTTC
CDR3: CASSPLRTEQFF

J: TRBJ1-2
size: NA
V: TRBV12-3/TRBV12-4
D: NA
DNA: TGTGCCAGCACACAGGGCCTCTATGGCTACACCTTC
CDR3: CASTQGLYGYTF

J: TRBJ1-2
size: NA
V: TRBV30
D: TRBD1
DNA: TGTGCCTGGATGGGACAGGGAGATGGCTACACCTTC
CDR3: CAWMGQGDGYTF

J: TRBJ1-3
size: few
V: TRBV7-8
D: NA
DNA: TGTGCCAGCAGCCCGGACAGTGTCTCTGGAAACACCATATATTTT
CDR3: CASSPDSVSGNTIYF

J: TRBJ1-1
size: NA
V: TRBV10-3
D: TRBD1
DNA: TGTGCCACCGGGCAGGGGGCGCAGGGTGAAGCTTTCTTT
CDR3: CATGQGAQGEAFF